This T cell receptor beta chain is from a study of blood T cell repertoires in COVID-19. Overall study context: T cells, B-cell-depleted T cells, or PBMCs supplied cDNA or gDNA.

Study members were between about 18 and 95 years old and lived in 24 US regions. Participants had their cohort set by participant-reported clinical history. How the authors handled the data: How many nucleated cells were present was estimated from reference gene primer amplification. TCRdb's table, derived via immunoSEQ multiplex PCR, lists solely in-frame clones and lacks some. That table furnishes V, J and clone size, whereas the DNA furnished D and trimming. This table has under 250,000 clones, 82% appearing once. CDR1 SQVTM and CDR2 ANQGSEA come from the germline V gene. J lost 4 bases, V lost 7 bases, and 6 bases had no gene match. The CDR3 is made up of 12 amino acids.

The clonotype originates from a woman aged 55-70 years who had recovered from COVID-19. This sequence joins TRBV29-1 and TRBJ1-1, with TRBD1 matching over 7 bases. Input material: PBMCs or T cells enriched from blood (not recorded which). CDR3 sequence: CSAADRVTEAFF. In nucleotides, the CDR3 is TGCAGCGCCGCAGACAGGGTCACTGAAGCTTTCTTT.